Presented here are 19 T cell receptor beta chains from one specimen sequenced in a study of T-cell memory formation after mild COVID-19. From the 5' RACE reads, TCRdb called clonotypes with MiXCR, one entry per CDR3 protein. The table shows a few hundred thousand distinct CDR3 sequences, with about a sixth occurring only once. Specimen: PBMCs or a T cell subset sorted from them (not recorded which). These receptors came from a man younger than 30 who had mild COVID-19 (a few samples of this study predate the infection). Cell type and time point are not known.

This chain joins TRBV20-1 and TRBJ2-1; D unresolved. This CDR3 comprises 14 residues. Deletions cut 1 base from V and 5 bases from J, with 12 bases between. The germline V gene encodes CDR1 DFQATT and CDR2 SNEGSKA (reference sequence). For the CDR3, the DNA is TGCAGTGCTAGAGGTTGGGAACACCACAATGAGCAGTTCTTC. Translating it yields CSARGWEHHNEQFF.

This clonotype was recorded many times. The rearrangement joins TRBV7-2 to TRBJ1-1; TRBD1 aligns across 8 bases. Germline-derived CDR1 and CDR2 are SGHTA and FQGNSA. V lost 1 base to trimming and J lost 4 bases; unmatched junction nucleotides: 17. The CDR3 has 19 residues. CDR3 protein: CASSLVFRQGATAVTEAFF. In DNA, the CDR3 is TGTGCCAGCAGCTTAGTATTTCGTCAGGGGGCCACGGCAGTCACTGAAGCTTTCTTT.

V is TRBV16 and J is TRBJ1-3; TRBD1 matches 10 bases. Germline CDR1 is KGHSY and CDR2 is FQNENV. V trimming: 4 bases; J trimming: 2 bases; junction bases outside the gene matches: 5. This CDR3 has 16 amino acids. CDR3 nucleotide sequence: TGTGCCAGCAGCCGGGACAGGGGAGCACCTGGAAACACCATATATTTT. Translation gives CASSRDRGAPGNTIYF.

The V call is TRBV2, the J call TRBJ2-5; 7 bases match TRBD1. The germline V gene encodes CDR1 SNHLY and CDR2 FYNNEI. This CDR3 spans 12 amino acids. The V gene end was trimmed by 10 bases and the J gene end by 2 bases; junction bases not matched to a gene: 4. For the CDR3, the DNA is TGTGCCACCGGACAGGAGCAAGAGACCCAGTACTTC. Encoded protein: CATGQEQETQYF.

The V and J genes are TRBV24-1 and TRBJ1-1, with D possibly TRBD1 on 5 matching bases. The CDR3 contains 17 residues. Germline V gene sequence: CDR1 KGHDR, CDR2 SFDVKD. V lost 0 bases and J lost 5, with 18 bases in between. CDR3 loop: CATSDLLGRGMRTEAFF. The CDR3, as DNA: TGTGCCACCAGTGATTTGTTGGGGAGGGGTATGAGGACTGAAGCTTTCTTT.

This clonotype was counted between two and nine times. This chain links TRBV9 with TRBJ2-3; the D is unclear. This CDR3 comprises 13 residues. With 2 bases removed from V and 4 bases from J, the gap between germline ends came to 8 bases. The V gene's germline CDR1 is SGDLS and CDR2 YYNGEE. In DNA form, the CDR3 reads TGTGCCAGCAGCGTTGAGGTCGCAGATACGCAGTATTTT. Residues: CASSVEVADTQYF.

This clonotype was found many times. The rearrangement joins TRBV5-1 to TRBJ2-1; 7 bases are shared with TRBD1. Looked up from germline, CDR1 is SGHRS and CDR2 is YFSETQ. V shed 5 bases, J shed 7 bases, and the junction held 12 bases outside the gene matches. The CDR3 contains 15 residues. This CDR3 is CASSLLPTGLNEQFF. The CDR3 nucleotides read TGCGCCAGCAGTCTACTCCCGACAGGGCTAAATGAGCAGTTCTTC.

There are a few counts of this clonotype. The chain recombines TRBV6-2 or TRBV6-3 with TRBJ2-3; D may be TRBD2 (6 bases). This CDR3 comprises 14 residues. Germline loops: CDR1 MNHEY, CDR2 SVGEGT. Trimming shortened V by 2 bases and J by 4 bases, and 10 bases separated the two germline ends. DNA of the CDR3: TGTGCCAGCAGTTACGGGGGGTCGGCAGATACGCAGTATTTT. Translating gives CASSYGGSADTQYF.

This clonotype was observed a few times. This chain joins TRBV4-3 and TRBJ1-4; 9 bases line up with TRBD1. The trim removed 0 bases at V and 5 bases at J, leaving 7 bases unmatched. The CDR3 has 17 amino acids. Germline-derived CDR1 and CDR2 are LGHNA and YSLEER. In DNA form, the CDR3 reads TGCGCCAGCAGCCAAGAAGGGGCCGGGACAGGGAATGAAAAACTGTTTTTT. Translating it yields CASSQEGAGTGNEKLFF.

This clonotype was seen many times. The chain has TRBV7-2 and TRBJ2-1; TRBD2 aligns across 12 bases. The germline CDR1 and CDR2 sequences are SGHTA and FQGNSA. Losses at the gene ends were 0 bases for V and 6 bases for J; bases not matched to a gene: 9. The CDR3 is 18 amino acids. This CDR3 reads CASSLARASGGAGNEQFF. In nucleotides, the CDR3 is TGTGCCAGCAGCTTAGCGCGAGCTAGCGGGGGGGCGGGCAATGAGCAGTTCTTC.

This clonotype appeared a few times. The rearrangement links TRBV9 to TRBJ1-1; no definite D call. Germline lookup yields CDR1 SGDLS and CDR2 YYNGEE. Trimming removed 5 bases at V and 0 bases at J, with 11 bases between. The CDR3 runs 14 residues. CDR3 loop: CASSRTALNTEAFF. CDR3 nucleotides: TGTGCCAGCAGTCGTACCGCCCTGAACACTGAAGCTTTCTTT.

The V gene is TRBV4-2, the J gene TRBJ1-1; D ambiguous. CDR1 LGHNA and CDR2 YNFKEQ come from the germline V gene. The V gene lost 1 base and the J gene lost 5 bases, with 8 bases spanning the gap. This CDR3 comprises 13 residues. The CDR3 sequence: CASSQGGLTEAFF. CDR3 sequence (DNA): TGTGCCAGCAGCCAAGGGGGTTTAACTGAAGCTTTCTTT.

The table lists this clonotype with a few counts. The chain employs TRBV4-1 and TRBJ2-2; 10 bases fit TRBD1. The J segment lost 5 bases and the V segment lost 3 bases, leaving 6 bases of the junction unmatched. CDR1 is MGHRA and CDR2 is YSYEKL in the germline V gene. This CDR3 region has 16 residues. In DNA, the CDR3 is TGCGCCAGCAGCCAGCCGGGACAGGGGCGGACCGGGGAGCTGTTTTTT. It is translated as CASSQPGQGRTGELFF.

This clonotype was seen only a few times. This chain uses TRBV12-3 or TRBV12-4 with TRBJ2-1, with no clear D. V gave up 3 bases and J gave up 0 bases, with 6 bases separating them. The CDR3 has 14 residues. The CDR3 sequence is CASSFGSSYNEQFF. Here the CDR3 DNA reads TGTGCCAGCAGTTTTGGTAGCTCCTACAATGAGCAGTTCTTC.

The chain combines TRBV15 with TRBJ2-5; no clear D gene. Looked up from germline, CDR1 is LNHNV and CDR2 is YYDKDF (reference sequence). CDR3 size: 13 residues. Trimming removed 1 base from V and 1 base from J, with 4 bases in between. CDR3 coding DNA: TGTGCCACCAGCAGAGCGGCCCAAGAGACCCAGTACTTC. It codes for CATSRAAQETQYF. Filled out from reference TRBV15 and TRBJ2-5, the complete variable domain reads DAMVIQNPRYQVTQFGKPVTLSCSQTLNHNVMYWYQQKSSQAPKLLFHYYDKDFNNEADTPDNFQSRRPNTSFCFLDIRSPGLGDTAMYLCATSRAAQETQYFGPGTRLLVL.

This chain joins TRBV6-1 and TRBJ2-3, with D uncertain. Germline V gene lookup returns CDR1 MNHNS and CDR2 SASEGT. The CDR3 is made up of 13 amino acids. Trimming stripped 4 bases from V and 4 bases from J, with 9 bases between. CDR3 sequence reads: CASSAVRADTQYF. CDR3 bases: TGTGCCAGCAGTGCCGTCCGCGCAGATACGCAGTATTTT.

The chain uses TRBV29-1 and TRBJ2-7, with D possibly being TRBD2 (6 bases). Germline assignment: CDR1 SQVTM and CDR2 ANQGSEA. Between the trimmed V and J ends, which lost 4 bases and 5 bases, there was a span of 15 bases. The CDR3 is made up of 13 amino acids. The CDR3 nucleotides are TGCAGCGTTGTGGTGGGGGGTCGGGACGAGCAGTACTTC. Translating gives CSVVVGGRDEQYF.

The chain has TRBV12-3 or TRBV12-4 and TRBJ2-7, with D maybe TRBD2 (6 bases). The CDR3 consists of 14 residues. V lost 3 bases, J lost 3 bases, and 12 bases lay in between. The DNA for the CDR3 is TGTGCCAGCAGTTTCGGGGGTCCCAACTACGAGCAGTACTTC. It specifies CASSFGGPNYEQYF.

The chain links TRBV28 to TRBJ2-7, with D uncertain. Germline V gene lookup returns CDR1 MDHEN and CDR2 SYDVKM. The CDR3 has 11 residues. V lost 3 bases and J lost 5, with 5 bases in between. Written as DNA, the CDR3 is TGTGCCAGCAGTTTTGCCAACGAGCAGTACGTC. Its protein is CASSFANEQYV.